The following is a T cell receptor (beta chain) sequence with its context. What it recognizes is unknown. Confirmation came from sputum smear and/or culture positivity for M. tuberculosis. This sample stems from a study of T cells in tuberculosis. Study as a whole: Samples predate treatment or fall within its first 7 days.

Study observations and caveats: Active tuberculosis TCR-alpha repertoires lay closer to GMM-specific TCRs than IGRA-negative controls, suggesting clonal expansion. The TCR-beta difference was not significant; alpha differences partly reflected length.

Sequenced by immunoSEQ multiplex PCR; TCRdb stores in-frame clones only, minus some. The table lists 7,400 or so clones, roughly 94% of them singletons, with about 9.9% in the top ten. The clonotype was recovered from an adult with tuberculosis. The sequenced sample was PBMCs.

The CDR3 DNA is TGTGCCAGCAGCTTCCGACGGGAGCAAGAGACCCAGTACTTC. It encodes CASSFRREQETQYF. The V gene is TRBV7-2, the J gene TRBJ2-5; a possible D gene is TRBD2 (6 bases). The CDR3 extends over 14 amino acids. Germline V gene sequence: CDR1 SGHTA, CDR2 FQGNSA. Trimming stripped 3 bases from V and 2 bases from J, with 10 bases between.